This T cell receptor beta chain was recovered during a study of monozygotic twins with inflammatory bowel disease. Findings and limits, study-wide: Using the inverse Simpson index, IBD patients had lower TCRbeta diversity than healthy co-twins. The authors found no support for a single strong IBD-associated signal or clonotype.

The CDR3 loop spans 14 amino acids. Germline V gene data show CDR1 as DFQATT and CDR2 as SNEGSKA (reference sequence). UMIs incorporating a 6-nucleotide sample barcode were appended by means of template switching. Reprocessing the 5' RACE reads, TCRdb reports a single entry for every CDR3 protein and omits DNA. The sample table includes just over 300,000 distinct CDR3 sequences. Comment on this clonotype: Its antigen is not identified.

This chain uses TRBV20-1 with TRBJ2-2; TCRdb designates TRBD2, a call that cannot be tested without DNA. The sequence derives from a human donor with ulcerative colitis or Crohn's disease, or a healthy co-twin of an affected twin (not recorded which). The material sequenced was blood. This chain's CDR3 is CGAPDYGRTEELFF.